The source of this T cell receptor (beta chain) is a study of blood T cells in healthy people across ages. The study, taken as a whole, reports: As naive T cell percentage varied, TCR beta diversity correlated strongly with it. There were more naive CD4+ cells and higher diversity in long-lived donors than in aged donors. It was not possible, with unsorted PBMCs, to conclusively compare naive and antigen-experienced cells.

Combining a sample-barcoded 5' primer with a J-beta primer mix, a second PCR ran for roughly 7 to 11 cycles. From the 5' RACE reads, TCRdb called clonotypes with MiXCR, one entry per CDR3 protein. The sample holds approximately 1.5 million distinct CDR3 sequences, about 45% seen once. V lost 2 bases and J 4 bases, leaving 9 bases between the germline ends. This CDR3 spans 14 amino acids. CDR1 SGDLS and CDR2 YYNGEE come from the germline V gene. Points on this clonotype: Its specificity is not known.

The clonotype was recovered from a woman younger than 35 in good health. The sample consisted of blood. V usage is TRBV9 and J usage is TRBJ2-2, with D possibly TRBD2 on 7 matching bases. The CDR3 protein is CASSVGGLTGELFF. DNA of the CDR3: TGTGCCAGCAGCGTCGGGGGGCTCACCGGGGAGCTGTTTTTT.